Many counts were recorded for the clone carrying this T cell receptor (beta chain). No antigen is known for it. Regions amplified from RNA transcripts were the TCR beta CDR3 regions. An initial round of RT-PCR targeting the TCR CDR3 relied on the HTBI primer set. TCRdb passed the multiplex PCR reads through MiXCR, listing each CDR3 protein once. The repertoire has about 640,000 distinct CDR3 sequences, roughly 14% of them found once; the top ten carry roughly an eighth. Germline-derived CDR1 and CDR2 are SGHNT and YENEEA. The V gene lost 5 bases and the J gene lost 5 bases, with 18 bases spanning the gap. This CDR3 has 16 residues. This entry is derived from a study of T cells in Graves' hyperthyroidism and ophthalmopathy. General study results and limits: Most thyroid clonotypes expanded above 0.001 were also detected in blood.

A patient was excluded if there was uncontrolled infection, other autoimmune disease, pregnancy or lactation. Thyroid ultrasound and orbital computed tomography, with clinical symptoms and serum thyroxine and TRAb, informed diagnoses. The sample was blood. The clonotype comes from a woman between 50 and 59 years old with Graves' ophthalmopathy. The chain has TRBV11-3 and TRBJ2-2; tentatively, D is TRBD2 (6 bases). The CDR3 reads CASSGGAASETGELFF. The CDR3 nucleotides are TGTGCCAGCAGCGGAGGGGCAGCGTCGGAGACCGGGGAGCTGTTTTTT. Looking up the rest from reference TRBV11-3 and TRBJ2-2 gives the full variable domain: EAGVVQSPRYKIIEKKQPVAFWCNPISGHNTLYWYLQNLGQGPELLIRYENEEAVDDSQLPKDRFSAERLKGVDSTLKIQPAELGDSAVYLCASSGGAASETGELFFGEGSRLTVL.